Listed here are 28 T cell receptor beta chains from one sample, sequenced in a study of T cell repertoires in cytomegalovirus infection. TCRdb processed the reads anew with MiXCR; each CDR3 protein has one entry. The profile shows about 400,000 distinct CDR3 sequences, over 15% of them singletons. Sequencing was done on a sample of PBMCs. Receptor source: a human donor in good health (CMV status not recorded). Some clones in this sample may be carry-over from other donors' samples.

The chain couples TRBV5-1 to TRBJ1-6; D possibly corresponds to TRBD1 (6 bases). V was pared by 2 bases and J by 5 bases, with 14 bases between. Germline-derived CDR1 and CDR2 are SGHRS and YFSETQ. There are 16 residues in the CDR3. This CDR3 is CASSFYGTPDNSPLHF. In nucleotides, the CDR3 is TGCGCCAGCAGCTTTTACGGGACACCTGATAATTCACCCCTCCACTTT. Filled out from reference TRBV5-1 and TRBJ1-6, the complete variable domain reads KAGVTQTPRYLIKTRGQQVTLSCSPISGHRSVSWYQQTPGQGLQFLFEYFSETQRNKGNFPGRFSGRQFSNSRSEMNVSTLELGDSALYLCASSFYGTPDNSPLHFGNGTRLTVT.

This clonotype was counted a few times. The genes are TRBV10-3 and TRBJ2-5, with TRBD1 matching 8 bases. The germline CDR1 and CDR2 sequences are ENHRY and SYGVKD. CDR3 length: 12 amino acids. V trimming: 11 bases; J trimming: 2 bases; junction bases outside the gene matches: 4. DNA of the CDR3: TGTGCCGTCGGACAGGGACAAGAGACCCAGTACTTC. This translates into CAVGQGQETQYF.

This rearrangement joins TRBV7-9 to TRBJ1-5; 8 bases fit TRBD1. Germline CDR1 is SEHNR and CDR2 is FQNEAQ (reference sequence). The CDR3 consists of 16 residues. The V and J ends lost 5 bases and 1 base, in that order; junction bases with no gene match: 7. CDR3: CASSAWTGYSNQPQHF. The CDR3 DNA reads as TGTGCCAGCAGCGCCTGGACAGGGTACAGCAATCAGCCCCAGCATTTT.

The chain uses TRBV7-4 and TRBJ2-1, with 9 bases that match TRBD2. This CDR3 region has 17 residues. Germline V gene data show CDR1 as SGHVT and CDR2 as SQSDAQ. Losses at the gene ends were 0 bases for V and 4 bases for J; bases not matched to a gene: 7. The CDR3 nucleotides read TGTGCCAGCAGCTTAGCTTTAGCGGGGGTGTCTTACAATGAGCAGTTCTTC. It translates to CASSLALAGVSYNEQFF. Combining the CDR3 with reference TRBV7-4 and TRBJ2-1 gives the whole variable domain GAGVSQSPRYKVAKRGRDVALRCDSISGHVTLYWYRQTLGQGSEVLTYSQSDAQRDKSGRPSGRFSAERPERSVSTLKIQRTEQGDSAVYLCASSLALAGVSYNEQFFGPGTRLTVL.

This clonotype appeared many times. The genes are TRBV7-2 and TRBJ2-1; no clear D. Germline-derived CDR1 and CDR2 are SGHTA and FQGNSA. V shed 5 bases and J shed 5 bases, with 13 bases lying between them. This CDR3 is 14 amino acids long. The DNA for the CDR3 is TGTGCCAGCAGCCCACGACTCCACCACAATGAGCAGTTCTTC. This sequence encodes CASSPRLHHNEQFF.

This clonotype was counted many times. The DNA of the CDR3 is TGTGCCAGCAGATCTAACTTCCTGAGCTCCTACGAGCAGTACTTC. Residues: CASRSNFLSSYEQYF. The chain has TRBV7-2 and TRBJ2-7; D is uncertain. The CDR3 runs to 15 residues. Trimming pared 6 bases from V and 0 bases from J, leaving 15 bases between. Germline-derived CDR1 and CDR2 are SGHTA and FQGNSA.

This sequence joins TRBV4-3 and TRBJ2-5; D not resolved. The CDR3 is made up of 15 amino acids. Germline V gives CDR1 LGHNA, CDR2 YSLEER. Trimming shortened V by 1 base and J by 2 bases, and 11 bases separated the two germline ends. CDR3 sequence reads: CASSQGLSRQETQYF. CDR3 sequence (DNA): TGCGCCAGCAGCCAAGGCCTGTCGCGGCAAGAGACCCAGTACTTC.

This clonotype has only a few counts. The gene calls are TRBV19 and TRBJ2-2; D uncertain. CDR3 size: 14 residues. The germline gives CDR1 LNHDA, CDR2 SQIVND (reference sequence). V was clipped by 6 bases and J by 4 bases, with 12 bases between them. The DNA of the CDR3 is TGTGCCAGTAGGGGATCCTCGGGCACCGGGGAGCTGTTTTTT. Protein product: CASRGSSGTGELFF.

There are many counts of this clonotype. The chain is built from TRBV7-9 and TRBJ2-3; 16 bases match TRBD2. Germline V lookup: CDR1 SEHNR, CDR2 FQNEAQ (reference sequence). This CDR3 is 22 amino acids long. The junction had 17 bases not matched to a gene; V was cut back by 5 bases and J by 0 bases. For the CDR3, the DNA is TGTGCCAGCAGCCGGATCACGACGGGGACTAGCGGGGGGGCCCTAAGCACAGATACGCAGTATTTT. Its protein is CASSRITTGTSGGALSTDTQYF.

This rearrangement joins TRBV7-9 to TRBJ1-6; 7 nucleotides agree with TRBD1. The CDR3 covers 17 residues. Trimming took 5 bases from V and 8 from J; bases not matched to a gene: 15. The germline V gene encodes CDR1 SEHNR and CDR2 FQNEAQ (reference sequence). The CDR3 sequence: CASSPQFTTGPYSPLHF. The CDR3 coding sequence is TGTGCCAGCAGCCCCCAATTCACGACAGGGCCATATTCACCCCTCCACTTT.

Many counts were recorded for this clonotype. The chain recombines TRBV28 with TRBJ2-3; 7 nucleotides align to TRBD2. V gave up 3 bases and J gave up 4 bases; unmatched junction bases: 4. The germline V gene has CDR1 MDHEN and CDR2 SYDVKM. The CDR3 has 14 amino acids. CDR3 loop: CASSFAAGADTQYF. The CDR3 DNA follows: TGTGCCAGCAGTTTCGCGGCGGGGGCAGATACGCAGTATTTT.

In its sample, this clonotype was seen a few times. V usage is TRBV12-3 or TRBV12-4 and J usage is TRBJ1-5, with unresolved D. Trimming stripped 3 bases from V and 9 bases from J, with 9 bases between. The CDR3 is 12 amino acids. The CDR3 bases are TGTGCCAGCAGTTTGGCGCCGGGGCCCCAGCATTTT. It codes for CASSLAPGPQHF.

The table lists this clonotype with a few counts. The V gene is TRBV5-4, the J gene TRBJ1-1, with D possibly being TRBD1 (5 bases). V was shortened by 4 bases and J by 3 bases, with 13 bases between the two germline ends. CDR3 length: 14 amino acids. Germline V gene lookup returns CDR1 SGHNT and CDR2 YYREEE (reference sequence). The CDR3 DNA follows: TGTGCCAGCAGCCACCCGCAGGGATACACTGAAGCTTTCTTT. Protein: CASSHPQGYTEAFF.

This chain links TRBV7-2 with TRBJ1-3; no definite D call. The CDR3 has 13 amino acids. Germline CDR1 SGHTA, CDR2 FQGNSA. V was shortened by 5 bases and J by 0 bases, with 5 bases between the two germline ends. The CDR3 DNA follows: TGTGCCAGCAGCACCAGCTCTGGAAACACCATATATTTT. It yields the protein CASSTSSGNTIYF.

The chain combines TRBV28 with TRBJ1-2; D not certain. The CDR3 contains 15 residues. Trimming stripped 4 bases from V and 5 bases from J, with 17 bases between. The germline CDR1 and CDR2 sequences are MDHEN and SYDVKM. In DNA form, the CDR3 reads TGTGCCAGCAGTTGGCGGGATATCAATACTTATGGCTACACCTTC. As protein: CASSWRDINTYGYTF.

This clonotype was picked up a small number of times. This chain links TRBV19 with TRBJ1-1, with TRBD1 matching 10 bases. CDR3 size: 15 residues. The germline V gene encodes CDR1 LNHDA and CDR2 SQIVND (reference sequence). Trimming removed 5 bases from V and 3 bases from J; junction bases left unmatched: 6. The CDR3 here is CASSAGTGEYTEAFF. In nucleotides, the CDR3 is TGTGCCAGTAGTGCCGGGACAGGGGAATACACTGAAGCTTTCTTT.

The CDR3 loop reads CASSRHGTEGSYGYTF. The CDR3 coding sequence is TGCGCCAGCAGCCGGCACGGGACCGAGGGTAGCTATGGCTACACCTTC. The chain combines TRBV4-3 with TRBJ1-2; D is perhaps TRBD1 (5 bases). The CDR3 runs to 16 residues. Germline CDR1 is LGHNA and CDR2 is YSLEER. Trimming took off 4 bases at V and 4 bases at J, with 19 bases between the two ends.

The CDR3 nucleotides are TGTACCCCGGGAGCGCAGTATTTT. Amino acid sequence: CTPGAQYF. This rearrangement joins TRBV7-1 to TRBJ2-3; possibly TRBD2 for D (6 bases). TRBV7-1 is placed among ORFs of uncertain function. The CDR3 has 8 amino acids.

The chain links TRBV12-3 or TRBV12-4 to TRBJ1-1, with D uncertain. V shed 0 bases and J shed 2 bases, with 10 bases lying between them. The CDR3 extends over 15 amino acids. CDR3 nucleotide sequence: TGTGCCAGCAGTTTAGCGCTACCTTTTAACACTGAAGCTTTCTTT. This sequence encodes CASSLALPFNTEAFF.

The chain is built from TRBV7-6 and TRBJ2-1; no definite D call. The CDR3 has 15 amino acids. Between the trimmed V and J ends, which lost 4 bases and 12 bases, there was a span of 22 bases. Per the germline V gene, CDR1 is SGHVS and CDR2 is FNYEAQ. CDR3 nucleotide sequence: TGTGCCAGCAGCTCCGAAAGTCGCAATACAATGAGGCAGTTCTTC. It specifies CASSSESRNTMRQFF. Full variable domain (missing parts from reference TRBV7-6 and TRBJ2-1): GAGVSQSPRYKVTKRGQDVALRCDPISGHVSLYWYRQALGQGPEFLTYFNYEAQQDKSGLPNDRFSAERPEGSISTLTIQRTEQRDSAMYRCASSSESRNTMRQFFGPGTRLTVL.

This clonotype showed up many times. CDR3 residues: CASSLASGAMNTEAFF. CDR3 coding DNA: TGTGCCAGCAGCTTAGCGTCTGGAGCAATGAACACTGAAGCTTTCTTT. The chain recombines TRBV7-2 with TRBJ1-1; the D is unclear. The length of the CDR3 is 16 residues. Germline-derived CDR1 and CDR2 are SGHTA and FQGNSA. Deletions cut 0 bases from V and 0 bases from J, with 11 bases between.

The chain combines TRBV20-1 with TRBJ2-5; perhaps TRBD2 as D (6 bases). Trimming took off 0 bases at V and 5 bases at J, with 10 bases between the two ends. There are 13 residues in the CDR3. CDR1 is DFQATT and CDR2 is SNEGSKA in the germline V gene (reference sequence). The CDR3 loop reads CSARDGGVETQYF. The CDR3 DNA reads TGCAGTGCTAGAGACGGGGGTGTGGAGACCCAGTACTTC.

This clonotype turned up a few times. V and J are TRBV4-1 and TRBJ2-7; D might be TRBD2 (6 bases). CDR1 is MGHRA, CDR2 YSYEKL, per germline. Trimming took off 3 bases at V and 2 bases at J, with 17 bases between the two ends. This CDR3 has 16 residues. CDR3 in DNA: TGCGCCAGCAGCCACCCCCAGGGACTTACTGCCTACGAGCAGTACTTC. Its protein is CASSHPQGLTAYEQYF.

This clonotype has a handful of counts. The rearrangement uses TRBV5-4 and TRBJ1-2, with 7 bases matching TRBD1. J was trimmed by 3 bases and V by 10 bases; bases with no gene match: 15. In germline, CDR1 is SGHNT, CDR2 YYREEE (reference sequence). There are 15 residues in the CDR3. CDR3 DNA sequence: TGTGCCTCCGAAACATACCGGGACAGAGACTATGGCTACACCTTC. This translates into CASETYRDRDYGYTF.

This clonotype was counted a few times. The rearrangement uses TRBV3-1 and TRBJ2-1, with unresolved D. Germline CDR1 LGHDT, CDR2 YNNKEL (reference sequence). V lost 6 bases to trimming and J lost 7 bases, with 13 bases between them. The CDR3 totals 13 residues. CDR3 sequence reads: CASRGWAANEQFF. As DNA, the CDR3 is TGTGCCAGCAGGGGGTGGGCCGCTAATGAGCAGTTCTTC.

This clonotype appeared many times. The genes are TRBV7-2 and TRBJ2-1; possibly TRBD2 for D (6 bases). V lost 1 base and J lost 6, with 13 bases in between. Germline V lookup: CDR1 SGHTA, CDR2 FQGNSA. This CDR3 contains 15 residues. The chain's CDR3 is CASSLESGRGNEQFF. DNA of the CDR3: TGTGCCAGCAGCTTAGAGTCGGGGCGGGGCAATGAGCAGTTCTTC.

The chain joins TRBV20-1 to TRBJ2-5, with D perhaps TRBD2 (5 bases). V lost 5 bases, J lost 5 bases, and 12 bases lay in between. Germline V CDR1 and CDR2: DFQATT, SNEGSKA (reference sequence). The CDR3 spans 12 residues. The CDR3 DNA is TGCAGTGCTCGGGCCCCGGGGGAGACCCAGTACTTC. Translation gives CSARAPGETQYF.

The rearrangement links TRBV18 to TRBJ2-5; no clear D gene. The V gene's germline CDR1 is KGHSH and CDR2 LQKENI. This CDR3 is built from 13 residues. V gave up 6 bases and J gave up 3 bases, with 11 bases separating them. The CDR3 DNA sequence: TGTGCCAGCTCCCCTTTGTGGGAAGAGACCCAGTACTTC. It translates to CASSPLWEETQYF.